This T cell receptor beta chain was sequenced for a study of beta chain features in type 1 diabetes. This clone has only a few counts. What it recognizes is unknown. V was trimmed by 0 bases and J by 8 bases, leaving 13 bases between them. This CDR3 has 13 residues. Germline values: CDR1 SQVTM, CDR2 ANQGSEA. Sorted CD4+ subsets: naive, central memory, regulatory, stem cell-like memory (CD45RO/CCR7/CD25/CD127/CD95/CD27 panel). General study points: Shortening that was moderate but significant affected the TCRB CDR3s of Type 1 diabetes patients in all four CD4+ subsets. There were fewer insertions and more deletions at the VDJ junctions of type 1 diabetes patients.

The sequenced template was cDNA made from the entire isolated RNA. Mean read depth for naive, central memory and regulatory T cell samples was roughly 4 million reads. Here immunoSEQ multiplex PCR was the method, and the copy in TCRdb shows in-frame clones only, minus some. The top ten clones hold 0.95% to 1.1% of a sample with hundreds of thousands of clones, roughly 9% of them seen once. The receptor was isolated from a man aged 25-45 years with type 1 diabetes. V and J are TRBV29-1 and TRBJ1-2; D remains unclear. Specimen: central memory CD4+ T cells from blood. CDR3 protein: CSVEDYEGRGYTF. The CDR3 DNA reads as TGCAGCGTTGAAGATTATGAGGGAAGGGGCTACACCTTC.